Listed here are 12 T cell receptor beta chains from one sample, sequenced in a study of blood T cell repertoires in COVID-19. Using immunoSEQ multiplex PCR, the repertoire was profiled, and TCRdb retains in-frame clones only, with some absent. The sample has about 140,000 clones, about 86% seen once. The sequenced material came from peripheral blood. The receptor set was obtained from a woman aged 55-69 years with acute or convalescent COVID-19.

Only a few counts were recorded for this clone. This sequence joins TRBV6-6 and TRBJ2-1, with a weak D call TRBD1 (6 bases). V lost 5 bases, J lost 0 bases, and 14 bases lay in between. This CDR3 is built from 16 residues. From germline, CDR1 is MNHNY and CDR2 SVGAGI (reference sequence). The CDR3 here is CASSGTGPSSYNEQFF. The CDR3 region has the DNA TGTGCCAGCAGTGGCACAGGGCCCAGCTCCTACAATGAGCAGTTCTTC.

The V call is TRBV5-1, the J call TRBJ1-1, with a tentative D call TRBD1 (6 bases). CDR3 length equals 14 residues. V was cut by 0 bases and J by 4 bases, with 10 bases left in between. Germline-derived CDR1 and CDR2 are SGHRS and YFSETQ. CDR3 amino acids: CASSLVEGGTEAFF. In DNA, the CDR3 is TGCGCCAGCAGCTTGGTCGAAGGGGGCACTGAAGCTTTCTTT.

This rearrangement joins TRBV3-1 (or the pseudogene TRBV3-2) to TRBJ2-2; 7 bases agree with TRBD2. There are 16 residues in the CDR3. From germline, CDR1 is LGHDT and CDR2 YNNKEL (reference sequence). V lost 4 bases to trimming and J lost 2 bases; unmatched junction nucleotides: 7. The CDR3 DNA reads as TGTGCCAGCAGCCCTGGACTAGGTATAAACACCGGGGAGCTGTTTTTT. This gives the protein CASSPGLGINTGELFF.

This chain uses TRBV15 with TRBJ2-2; TRBD2 might be the D (6 bases). V dropped 0 bases and J dropped 2 bases, with 16 bases sitting between them. This CDR3 has 18 amino acids. Germline-derived CDR1 and CDR2 are LNHNV and YYDKDF (reference sequence). The CDR3 DNA is TGTGCCACCAGCAGAGATCGCGCCCGGGGGAGCAACACCGGGGAGCTGTTTTTT. Protein: CATSRDRARGSNTGELFF.

This sequence joins TRBV19 and TRBJ2-1; 10 nucleotides line up with TRBD2. The CDR3 totals 16 residues. Germline lookup yields CDR1 LNHDA and CDR2 SQIVND (reference sequence). V dropped 9 bases and J dropped 6; count of bases not matched to a gene: 14. CDR3 protein: CASTNLGGLARNEQFF. The CDR3 DNA is TGTGCCAGCACTAACCTCGGGGGACTAGCGCGCAATGAGCAGTTCTTC.

The DNA for the CDR3 is TGTGCCACCAGTGAGTCCCCGGGGAATGGAAACACCATATATTTT. It specifies CATSESPGNGNTIYF. The rearrangement links TRBV24-1 to TRBJ1-3; D uncertain. In germline, CDR1 is KGHDR, CDR2 SFDVKD. The V end lost 4 bases, the J end lost 3 bases, and 12 bases lay between the germline ends. The CDR3 is 15 amino acids.

The chain carries TRBV19 and TRBJ2-5; 7 nucleotides agree with TRBD2. The CDR3 extends over 15 amino acids. V lost 6 bases, J lost 4 bases, and 11 bases stayed unmatched. Germline V gives CDR1 LNHDA, CDR2 SQIVND (reference sequence). The CDR3: CASSGELARAETQYF. The CDR3 region has the DNA TGTGCCAGTAGCGGGGAACTAGCGAGGGCAGAGACCCAGTACTTC.

The chain recombines TRBV9 with TRBJ2-3, with 8 positions matching TRBD2. V lost 0 bases to trimming and J lost 4 bases; unmatched junction nucleotides: 13. This CDR3 spans 18 amino acids. Germline CDR1 SGDLS, CDR2 YYNGEE. The CDR3 coding sequence is TGTGCCAGCAGCGTAGGAGGTCAGGCGGGGGGATTTTCAGATACGCAGTATTTT. Translation: CASSVGGQAGGFSDTQYF.

The V and J genes are TRBV14 and TRBJ1-1, with a weak D call TRBD1 (5 bases). Germline V gene data show CDR1 as SGHDN and CDR2 as FVKESK. V was shortened by 1 base and J by 1 base, with 7 bases between the two germline ends. This CDR3 contains 14 residues. For the CDR3, the DNA is TGTGCCAGCAGCCAAGGTACAGGGAACACTGAAGCTTTCTTT. This codes for CASSQGTGNTEAFF. Based on the CDR3 plus reference TRBV14 and TRBJ1-1, the full variable domain is EAGVTQFPSHSVIEKGQTVTLRCDPISGHDNLYWYRRVMGKEIKFLLHFVKESKQDESGMPNNRFLAERTGGTYSTLKVQPAELEDSGVYFCASSQGTGNTEAFFGQGTRLTVV.

The chain uses TRBV5-1 and TRBJ1-2; D unclear. The CDR3 sequence is 13 residues long. The germline V gene has CDR1 SGHRS and CDR2 YFSETQ. Trimming left V 0 bases short and J 5 bases short, with 8 bases between. The CDR3 loop is CASSLAADYGYTF. In DNA form, the CDR3 reads TGCGCCAGCAGCTTGGCTGCGGATTATGGCTACACCTTC.

This chain uses TRBV5-1 with TRBJ2-5; D is undetermined. CDR1 is SGHRS and CDR2 is YFSETQ in the germline V gene. This CDR3 region has 11 residues. V lost 5 bases and J lost 4, with 6 bases in between. For the CDR3, the DNA is TGCGCCAGCAGGAGTGGAGAGACCCAGTACTTC. The encoded protein is CASRSGETQYF.

The V call is TRBV4-2, the J call TRBJ1-5; possibly TRBD1 for D (6 bases). Germline V CDR1 and CDR2: LGHNA, YNFKEQ. The CDR3 consists of 19 residues. Trimming took 0 bases from V and 0 from J, leaving 18 bases between them. The CDR3 is CASSQDGGGGAGSNQPQHF. In nucleotides, the CDR3 is TGTGCCAGCAGCCAAGATGGTGGAGGGGGGGCGGGTAGCAATCAGCCCCAGCATTTT.